This is a list of T cell receptor beta chains from one sample in a study of blood T cells in healthy people across ages. A single record per CDR3 protein comes from TCRdb applying MiXCR to the 5' RACE reads. The sample gives 910,000 or so distinct CDR3 sequences, roughly 51% of which show up once; about 22% is in the top ten. The source material was blood. The source of these receptors is a woman aged 60-70 years in good health. Both conserved end residues are part of each CDR3. Fields, in order: V gene, clone size, D gene, J gene, CDR3 protein, CDR3 DNA. The D gene is left open where the match is weak. A row's size may be missing; if present it is once, few, many or a size class.

v_gene: TRBV6-6; abundance: once; d_gene: TRBD2; j_gene: TRBJ2-5; CDR3aa: CATVSGREETQYF; CDR3nt: TGTGCCACTGTAAGCGGGAGGGAAGAGACCCAGTACTTC
v_gene: TRBV5-1; abundance: NA; d_gene: NA; j_gene: TRBJ1-2; CDR3aa: CASSLGARSNYGYTF; CDR3nt: TGCGCCAGCAGCTTGGGAGCCAGGAGCAACTATGGCTACACCTTC
v_gene: TRBV27; abundance: NA; d_gene: TRBD1; j_gene: TRBJ2-1; CDR3aa: CASSSIGTGVNEQFF; CDR3nt: TGTGCCAGCAGTTCGATAGGGACAGGGGTCAATGAGCAGTTCTTC
v_gene: TRBV9; abundance: NA; d_gene: NA; j_gene: TRBJ1-2; CDR3aa: CANSEIGSDYGYTF; CDR3nt: TGTGCCAACAGCGAAATTGGCTCTGACTATGGCTACACCTTC
v_gene: TRBV5-6; abundance: NA; d_gene: NA; j_gene: TRBJ2-6; CDR3aa: CASSLRGMSTVLTF; CDR3nt: TGTGCCAGCAGCTTACGGGGGATGAGCACCGTCCTGACTTTC
v_gene: TRBV4-2; abundance: NA; d_gene: NA; j_gene: TRBJ1-4; CDR3aa: CASSQGFGMQGATNEKLFF; CDR3nt: TGTGCCAGCAGCCAAGGCTTCGGCATGCAGGGAGCAACTAATGAAAAACTGTTTTTT
v_gene: TRBV7-2; abundance: NA; d_gene: TRBD2; j_gene: TRBJ2-4; CDR3aa: CASSALAGSAREQYF; CDR3nt: TGTGCCAGCAGCGCTCTAGCGGGATCGGCCAGGGAGCAGTACTTC
v_gene: TRBV4-1; abundance: few; d_gene: NA; j_gene: TRBJ2-7; CDR3aa: CASQGFSYEQYF; CDR3nt: TGCGCCAGCCAAGGGTTCTCCTACGAGCAGTACTTC
v_gene: TRBV28; abundance: few; d_gene: NA; j_gene: TRBJ1-2; CDR3aa: CASSSYSQGDGYTF; CDR3nt: TGTGCCAGCAGTTCTTATAGCCAGGGTGATGGCTACACCTTC
v_gene: TRBV24-1; abundance: NA; d_gene: NA; j_gene: TRBJ2-3; CDR3aa: CATSVAGGTDTQYF; CDR3nt: TGTGCCACCAGTGTCGCCGGCGGCACAGATACGCAGTATTTT
v_gene: TRBV4-1; abundance: NA; d_gene: TRBD1; j_gene: TRBJ2-2; CDR3aa: CASSQSPGTASGELFF; CDR3nt: TGCGCCAGCAGCCAATCTCCAGGGACAGCCAGCGGGGAGCTGTTTTTT
v_gene: TRBV6-2/TRBV6-3; abundance: few; d_gene: TRBD2; j_gene: TRBJ2-7; CDR3aa: CASSRLAGGPGEQYF; CDR3nt: TGTGCCAGCAGTCGACTAGCGGGAGGCCCAGGCGAGCAGTACTTC
v_gene: TRBV7-2; abundance: NA; d_gene: NA; j_gene: TRBJ1-5; CDR3aa: CASSSTISNQPQHF; CDR3nt: TGTGCCAGCAGCTCGACCATTAGCAATCAGCCCCAGCATTTT
v_gene: TRBV6-1; abundance: NA; d_gene: NA; j_gene: TRBJ1-2; CDR3aa: CASSEAAGQVYGYTF; CDR3nt: TGTGCCAGCAGTGAAGCGGCAGGGCAGGTGTATGGCTACACCTTC
v_gene: TRBV6-5; abundance: few; d_gene: NA; j_gene: TRBJ2-5; CDR3aa: CASSRDFGETQYF; CDR3nt: TGTGCCAGCAGCAGGGACTTCGGGGAGACCCAGTACTTC
v_gene: TRBV29-1; abundance: NA; d_gene: NA; j_gene: TRBJ2-5; CDR3aa: CSVEGDLATHEQYF; CDR3nt: TGCAGCGTTGAAGGGGACCTCGCCACCCATGAGCAGTACTTC
v_gene: TRBV28; abundance: NA; d_gene: NA; j_gene: TRBJ1-5; CDR3aa: CASSLLGNQPQRF; CDR3nt: TGTGCCAGCAGCCTTCTGGGAAATCAGCCCCAGCGTTTT
v_gene: TRBV5-1; abundance: NA; d_gene: NA; j_gene: TRBJ1-2; CDR3aa: CASSSDEGIGIWGYTF; CDR3nt: TGCGCCAGCAGCTCCGACGAGGGTATAGGGATATGGGGCTACACCTTC
v_gene: TRBV27; abundance: NA; d_gene: NA; j_gene: TRBJ2-7; CDR3aa: CASSFGRVWNEQYF; CDR3nt: TGTGCCAGCAGTTTTGGTAGGGTGTGGAACGAGCAGTACTTC
v_gene: TRBV11-1; abundance: NA; d_gene: NA; j_gene: TRBJ2-1; CDR3aa: CASAPRERRGEQYFGPGTYNEQFF; CDR3nt: NA
v_gene: TRBV6-6; abundance: NA; d_gene: NA; j_gene: TRBJ1-5; CDR3aa: CASTSSGAPNQPQHF; CDR3nt: TGTGCCAGCACTTCGTCCGGGGCCCCCAATCAGCCCCAGCATTTT
v_gene: TRBV10-3; abundance: NA; d_gene: NA; j_gene: TRBJ1-1; CDR3aa: CAISDGGYKTEAFF; CDR3nt: TGTGCCATCAGTGATGGCGGATATAAAACCGAAGCTTTCTTT
v_gene: TRBV20-1; abundance: NA; d_gene: NA; j_gene: TRBJ2-7; CDR3aa: CSALQDSYEQYF; CDR3nt: TGCAGTGCTCTGCAGGACTCCTACGAGCAGTACTTC
v_gene: TRBV6-1; abundance: few; d_gene: NA; j_gene: TRBJ2-7; CDR3aa: CASSPVDYTYEQYF; CDR3nt: TGTGCCAGCAGTCCCGTGGACTACACCTACGAGCAGTACTTC
v_gene: TRBV6-2/TRBV6-3; abundance: NA; d_gene: NA; j_gene: TRBJ1-5; CDR3aa: CASKDSQSNQPQHF; CDR3nt: TGTGCCAGCAAGGACTCTCAAAGCAATCAGCCCCAGCATTTT
v_gene: TRBV4-3; abundance: few; d_gene: NA; j_gene: TRBJ2-5; CDR3aa: CASSQGAGPQETQYF; CDR3nt: TGCGCCAGCAGCCAAGGGGCAGGCCCACAAGAGACCCAGTACTTC
v_gene: TRBV12-3/TRBV12-4; abundance: NA; d_gene: NA; j_gene: TRBJ2-3; CDR3aa: CASSSDFDNTDTQYF; CDR3nt: TGTGCCAGCAGTTCCGACTTCGACAACACAGATACGCAGTATTTT
v_gene: TRBV12-3/TRBV12-4; abundance: NA; d_gene: TRBD2; j_gene: TRBJ2-7; CDR3aa: CASRGLAGNRYEQYF; CDR3nt: TGTGCCAGCAGAGGACTAGCGGGAAATCGCTACGAGCAGTACTTC
v_gene: TRBV20-1; abundance: NA; d_gene: NA; j_gene: TRBJ2-1; CDR3aa: CSAKSSNEQFF; CDR3nt: TGCAGTGCTAAATCTTCCAATGAGCAGTTCTTC
v_gene: TRBV5-1; abundance: NA; d_gene: NA; j_gene: TRBJ2-7; CDR3aa: CASSSGSLYEQYF; CDR3nt: TGCGCCAGCAGTTCCGGGAGCCTCTACGAGCAGTACTTC
v_gene: TRBV5-1; abundance: NA; d_gene: TRBD1; j_gene: TRBJ1-2; CDR3aa: CASSSGTGEHGYTF; CDR3nt: TGCGCCAGCAGCTCGGGGACAGGGGAACATGGCTACACCTTC
v_gene: TRBV3-1; abundance: once; d_gene: TRBD1; j_gene: TRBJ1-4; CDR3aa: CASSQGTGYEKLFF; CDR3nt: TGTGCCAGCAGCCAAGGGACAGGTTATGAAAAACTGTTTTTT
v_gene: TRBV11-1; abundance: NA; d_gene: TRBD1; j_gene: TRBJ2-6; CDR3aa: CASSYRQGWNSGANVLTF; CDR3nt: TGTGCCAGCAGCTATAGACAGGGATGGAATTCTGGGGCCAACGTCCTGACTTTC
v_gene: TRBV27; abundance: NA; d_gene: NA; j_gene: TRBJ2-6; CDR3aa: CASRLGGRLLPSGANVLTF; CDR3nt: TGTGCCAGCAGACTAGGTGGAAGACTCCTTCCTTCTGGGGCCAACGTCCTGACTTTC
v_gene: TRBV12-3/TRBV12-4; abundance: NA; d_gene: TRBD1; j_gene: TRBJ1-2; CDR3aa: CASSWGTANYGYTF; CDR3nt: TGTGCCAGCAGTTGGGGGACAGCCAACTATGGCTACACCTTC
v_gene: TRBV25-1; abundance: once; d_gene: TRBD2; j_gene: TRBJ2-7; CDR3aa: CASTPRTSGGPYSSYEQYF; CDR3nt: TGTGCCAGCACCCCCAGGACTAGCGGGGGACCTTATAGCTCCTACGAGCAGTACTTC
v_gene: TRBV5-1; abundance: NA; d_gene: NA; j_gene: TRBJ1-5; CDR3aa: CASSVTPSSNQPQHF; CDR3nt: TGCGCCAGCAGCGTGACACCGAGTAGCAATCAGCCCCAGCATTTT
v_gene: TRBV14; abundance: NA; d_gene: NA; j_gene: TRBJ2-1; CDR3aa: CASSQPQGGGNEQFF; CDR3nt: TGTGCCAGCAGCCAGCCACAGGGTGGAGGCAATGAGCAGTTCTTC
v_gene: TRBV6-5; abundance: few; d_gene: NA; j_gene: TRBJ2-3; CDR3aa: CASSRQRTDTQYF; CDR3nt: TGTGCCAGCAGCCGTCAGCGAACAGATACGCAGTATTTT
v_gene: TRBV28; abundance: NA; d_gene: TRBD1; j_gene: TRBJ2-3; CDR3aa: CASSSLDRPTDTQYF; CDR3nt: TGTGCCAGCAGTTCTCTGGACAGGCCCACAGATACGCAGTATTTT
v_gene: TRBV20-1; abundance: NA; d_gene: TRBD1; j_gene: TRBJ1-4; CDR3aa: CSARATGGREKLFF; CDR3nt: TGCAGTGCTAGAGCCACAGGGGGCCGGGAAAAACTGTTTTTT
v_gene: TRBV5-5; abundance: NA; d_gene: TRBD1; j_gene: TRBJ2-3; CDR3aa: CASSLGGQGGDTQYF; CDR3nt: TGTGCCAGCAGCTTGGGGGGACAGGGGGGAGATACGCAGTATTTT
v_gene: TRBV4-2; abundance: many; d_gene: TRBD1; j_gene: TRBJ2-7; CDR3aa: CASSQDRQGFDEQYF; CDR3nt: TGTGCCAGCAGCCAAGATAGACAGGGTTTTGACGAGCAGTACTTC
v_gene: TRBV29-1; abundance: few; d_gene: NA; j_gene: TRBJ1-5; CDR3aa: CSVVSDGNQPQHF; CDR3nt: TGCAGCGTTGTCTCAGACGGAAATCAGCCCCAGCATTTT
v_gene: TRBV20-1; abundance: few; d_gene: NA; j_gene: TRBJ2-1; CDR3aa: CSASPDSPDNEQFF; CDR3nt: TGCAGTGCTAGTCCCGACAGTCCCGACAATGAGCAGTTCTTC
v_gene: TRBV18; abundance: NA; d_gene: TRBD2; j_gene: TRBJ2-5; CDR3aa: CASSPVLAGNNEQYF; CDR3nt: TGTGCCAGCTCACCCGTACTAGCGGGTAACAATGAGCAGTACTTC
v_gene: TRBV7-9; abundance: NA; d_gene: TRBD2; j_gene: TRBJ2-5; CDR3aa: CASRKAGIWETQYF; CDR3nt: TGTGCCAGCAGGAAAGCGGGAATCTGGGAGACCCAGTACTTC
v_gene: TRBV20-1; abundance: NA; d_gene: TRBD2; j_gene: TRBJ2-1; CDR3aa: CSAPRSGTSGTYEQFF; CDR3nt: TGCAGTGCTCCAAGATCGGGAACTAGCGGGACCTATGAGCAGTTCTTC
v_gene: TRBV6-5; abundance: many; d_gene: NA; j_gene: TRBJ1-6; CDR3aa: CASSDEGNSPLHF; CDR3nt: TGTGCCAGCAGTGACGAAGGGAATTCACCCCTCCACTTT
v_gene: TRBV3-1; abundance: NA; d_gene: NA; j_gene: TRBJ1-2; CDR3aa: CASSRSAGTNYGYTF; CDR3nt: TGTGCCAGCAGCCGAAGTGCCGGAACTAACTATGGCTACACCTTC
v_gene: TRBV20-1; abundance: many; d_gene: TRBD2; j_gene: TRBJ2-7; CDR3aa: CSARATVAGFRYEQYF; CDR3nt: TGCAGTGCTAGAGCAACAGTAGCGGGATTTCGCTACGAGCAGTACTTC
v_gene: TRBV10-3; abundance: few; d_gene: NA; j_gene: TRBJ2-5; CDR3aa: CAISDGKGETQYF; CDR3nt: TGTGCCATCAGTGACGGGAAGGGAGAGACCCAGTACTTC
v_gene: TRBV29-1; abundance: many; d_gene: NA; j_gene: TRBJ2-3; CDR3aa: CSVKSLGSTDTQYF; CDR3nt: TGCAGCGTTAAAAGTCTAGGGAGCACAGATACGCAGTATTTT
v_gene: TRBV28; abundance: NA; d_gene: NA; j_gene: TRBJ2-7; CDR3aa: CANENRVGYEQYF; CDR3nt: TGTGCCAACGAGAACAGGGTTGGCTACGAGCAGTACTTC
v_gene: TRBV12-3/TRBV12-4; abundance: few; d_gene: NA; j_gene: TRBJ1-5; CDR3aa: CASSFGQPNQPQHF; CDR3nt: TGTGCCAGCAGTTTCGGGCAGCCCAATCAGCCCCAGCATTTT
v_gene: TRBV18; abundance: NA; d_gene: NA; j_gene: TRBJ2-2; CDR3aa: CASSPRQQANTGELFF; CDR3nt: TGTGCCAGCTCACCACGGCAACAGGCGAACACCGGGGAGCTGTTTTTT
v_gene: TRBV5-6; abundance: NA; d_gene: NA; j_gene: TRBJ2-1; CDR3aa: CASSLFYNEQFF; CDR3nt: TGTGCCAGCAGCTTGTTCTACAATGAGCAGTTCTTC
v_gene: TRBV12-3/TRBV12-4; abundance: NA; d_gene: TRBD1; j_gene: TRBJ1-5; CDR3aa: CASSLAIRETGSFQPQHF; CDR3nt: TGTGCCAGCAGTTTAGCTATCCGTGAGACAGGGAGTTTTCAGCCCCAGCATTTT
v_gene: TRBV13; abundance: NA; d_gene: NA; j_gene: TRBJ2-7; CDR3aa: CASSLEENYEQYF; CDR3nt: TGTGCCAGCAGCTTAGAAGAGAACTACGAGCAGTACTTC
v_gene: TRBV5-1; abundance: NA; d_gene: NA; j_gene: TRBJ2-3; CDR3aa: CASSLVLRGGTDTQYF; CDR3nt: TGCGCCAGCAGCTTGGTTCTCCGCGGTGGCACAGATACGCAGTATTTT